A selection of T cell receptor beta chains follows, all from one sample in a study of radiation and T cells in renal cell carcinoma. This table comes from immunoSEQ multiplex PCR, and its TCRdb copy is limited to in-frame clones, with some not included. Here the sample spans roughly 80,000 clones, around four fifths being singletons. The sequencing used blood, collected from a patient whose treatment included radiotherapy and nephrectomy. Receptors originate from a woman aged 60-75 years with renal cell carcinoma. Each CDR3 is given with its conserved first and last residue. A D gene is named only where the DNA matches it firmly. For some rows the clone size is stated as once, few or many, or as a class when expanded; others skip it.

abundance: NA
d_gene: NA
j_gene: TRBJ2-5
v_gene: TRBV4-1
CDR3aa: CASSQGITATEETQYF
CDR3nt: TGCGCCAGCAGCCAGGGTATCACTGCCACCGAAGAGACCCAGTACTTC

abundance: NA
d_gene: NA
j_gene: TRBJ1-1
v_gene: TRBV5-1
CDR3aa: CASSFTGNTEAFF
CDR3nt: TGCGCCAGCAGCTTTACAGGGAACACTGAAGCTTTCTTT

abundance: NA
d_gene: NA
j_gene: TRBJ2-1
v_gene: TRBV5-1
CDR3aa: CASAPGGDRKQFF
CDR3nt: TGCGCCAGCGCCCCTGGAGGGGATAGGAAGCAGTTCTTC

abundance: NA
d_gene: NA
j_gene: TRBJ1-2
v_gene: TRBV7-2
CDR3aa: CASSSARTAGGYTF
CDR3nt: TGTGCCAGCAGCTCAGCGAGGACAGCAGGCGGCTACACCTTC

abundance: few
d_gene: NA
j_gene: TRBJ1-1
v_gene: TRBV29-1
CDR3aa: CSAETGTEAFF
CDR3nt: TGCAGCGCGGAAACTGGGACTGAAGCTTTCTTT

abundance: NA
d_gene: TRBD1
j_gene: TRBJ2-7
v_gene: TRBV6-1
CDR3aa: CASSEASTPGQGLVEQYF
CDR3nt: TGTGCCAGCAGTGAAGCTTCGACACCGGGACAGGGTTTGGTCGAGCAGTACTTC

abundance: NA
d_gene: TRBD1
j_gene: TRBJ2-1
v_gene: TRBV7-9
CDR3aa: CVSRGQGESYNEQFF
CDR3nt: TGTGTCAGCAGAGGACAGGGTGAGTCCTACAATGAGCAGTTCTTC

abundance: NA
d_gene: NA
j_gene: TRBJ1-1
v_gene: TRBV5-6
CDR3aa: CASSLLTVMNTEAFF
CDR3nt: TGTGCCAGCAGCTTGTTGACAGTGATGAACACTGAAGCTTTCTTT

abundance: NA
d_gene: NA
j_gene: TRBJ2-7
v_gene: TRBV7-9
CDR3aa: CASSLAAPYEQYF
CDR3nt: TGTGCCAGCAGCTTAGCCGCCCCCTACGAGCAGTACTTC

abundance: NA
d_gene: NA
j_gene: TRBJ2-3
v_gene: TRBV2
CDR3aa: CASNPVGTDTQYF
CDR3nt: TGTGCCAGCAACCCAGTGGGCACAGATACGCAGTATTTT

abundance: NA
d_gene: NA
j_gene: TRBJ2-7
v_gene: TRBV28
CDR3aa: CASSLTAAGYEQYF
CDR3nt: TGTGCCAGCAGTTTAACGGCAGCGGGCTACGAGCAGTACTTC

abundance: NA
d_gene: NA
j_gene: TRBJ2-6
v_gene: TRBV2
CDR3aa: CASRGTSGANVLTF
CDR3nt: TGTGCCAGCAGGGGGACCTCCGGGGCCAACGTCCTGACTTTC

abundance: NA
d_gene: NA
j_gene: TRBJ1-3
v_gene: TRBV28
CDR3aa: CASSFFSRETGNTIYF
CDR3nt: TGTGCCAGCAGTTTTTTTTCCAGGGAAACTGGAAACACCATATATTTT

abundance: NA
d_gene: NA
j_gene: TRBJ1-1
v_gene: TRBV6-1
CDR3aa: CASSEALTTEAFF
CDR3nt: TGTGCCAGCAGTGAAGCATTGACCACTGAAGCTTTCTTT

abundance: NA
d_gene: TRBD2
j_gene: TRBJ2-3
v_gene: TRBV7-9
CDR3aa: CASSLVRGGADTQYF
CDR3nt: TGTGCCAGCAGCTTAGTGCGGGGGGGCGCAGATACGCAGTATTTT

abundance: NA
d_gene: TRBD2
j_gene: TRBJ2-1
v_gene: TRBV19
CDR3aa: CASSISGGINEQFF
CDR3nt: TGTGCCAGTAGTATTAGCGGGGGGATCAATGAGCAGTTCTTC

abundance: NA
d_gene: TRBD1
j_gene: TRBJ2-7
v_gene: TRBV19
CDR3aa: CASGQGTYEQYF
CDR3nt: TGTGCCAGTGGACAGGGCACCTACGAGCAGTACTTC

abundance: few
d_gene: TRBD1
j_gene: TRBJ2-1
v_gene: TRBV7-2
CDR3aa: CASSLAIRGNEQFF
CDR3nt: TGTGCCAGCAGCTTAGCGATCAGGGGGAATGAGCAGTTCTTC

abundance: NA
d_gene: NA
j_gene: TRBJ2-2
v_gene: TRBV7-2
CDR3aa: CASSFQARTTTGELFF
CDR3nt: TGTGCCAGCAGTTTCCAGGCGCGCACAACCACCGGGGAGCTGTTTTTT

abundance: NA
d_gene: NA
j_gene: TRBJ2-7
v_gene: TRBV5-4
CDR3aa: CASTTTDSLYEQYF
CDR3nt: TGTGCCAGCACCACGACAGATTCCCTCTACGAGCAGTACTTC